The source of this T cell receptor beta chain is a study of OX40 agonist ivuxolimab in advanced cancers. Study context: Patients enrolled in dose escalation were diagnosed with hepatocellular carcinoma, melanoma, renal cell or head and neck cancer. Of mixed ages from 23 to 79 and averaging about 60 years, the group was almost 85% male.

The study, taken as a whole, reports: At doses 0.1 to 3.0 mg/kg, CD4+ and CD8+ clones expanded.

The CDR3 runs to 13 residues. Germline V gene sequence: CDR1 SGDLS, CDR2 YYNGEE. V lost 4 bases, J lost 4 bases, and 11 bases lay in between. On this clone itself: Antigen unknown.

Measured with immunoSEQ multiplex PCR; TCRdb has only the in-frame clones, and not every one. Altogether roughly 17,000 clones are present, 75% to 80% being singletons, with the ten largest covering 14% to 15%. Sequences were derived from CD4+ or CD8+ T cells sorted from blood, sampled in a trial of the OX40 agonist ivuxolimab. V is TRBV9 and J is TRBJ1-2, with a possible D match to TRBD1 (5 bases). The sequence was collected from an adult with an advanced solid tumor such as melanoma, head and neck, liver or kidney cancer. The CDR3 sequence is CASSSRGSYGYTF. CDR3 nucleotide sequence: TGTGCCAGCAGCTCTCGGGGCAGCTATGGCTACACCTTC.